This TCR beta chain was profiled in a study of T cells in Graves' hyperthyroidism and ophthalmopathy. The CDR3 length is 16 residues. Germline CDR1 SGHRS, CDR2 YFSETQ. V lost 3 bases and J lost 2; bases outside the gene matches: 5. Authors of the study amplified TCR beta CDR3 regions from RNA transcripts. HTBI primers drove first-round RT-PCR of the TCR CDR3. One entry per CDR3 protein, called by TCRdb with MiXCR from the multiplex PCR reads. The sample lists over 650,000 distinct CDR3 sequences, 15% to 20% occurring once. Calling Graves' hyperthyroidism stable meant ophthalmopathy did not progress within 18 months. The diagnostic basis comprised clinical symptoms, serum thyroxine and TRAb, thyroid ultrasound and orbital computed tomography. PBMCs were obtained from 7.5 to 10 ml fresh peripheral blood.

The sequenced sample was blood. This TCR was sampled from a man aged 18-30 years with Graves' hyperthyroidism. The rearrangement joins TRBV5-1 to TRBJ1-1; 12 bases are a match to TRBD1. CDR3 protein: CASSWGQGAPNTEAFF. The CDR3 bases are TGCGCCAGCAGCTGGGGACAGGGGGCCCCTAACACTGAAGCTTTCTTT.